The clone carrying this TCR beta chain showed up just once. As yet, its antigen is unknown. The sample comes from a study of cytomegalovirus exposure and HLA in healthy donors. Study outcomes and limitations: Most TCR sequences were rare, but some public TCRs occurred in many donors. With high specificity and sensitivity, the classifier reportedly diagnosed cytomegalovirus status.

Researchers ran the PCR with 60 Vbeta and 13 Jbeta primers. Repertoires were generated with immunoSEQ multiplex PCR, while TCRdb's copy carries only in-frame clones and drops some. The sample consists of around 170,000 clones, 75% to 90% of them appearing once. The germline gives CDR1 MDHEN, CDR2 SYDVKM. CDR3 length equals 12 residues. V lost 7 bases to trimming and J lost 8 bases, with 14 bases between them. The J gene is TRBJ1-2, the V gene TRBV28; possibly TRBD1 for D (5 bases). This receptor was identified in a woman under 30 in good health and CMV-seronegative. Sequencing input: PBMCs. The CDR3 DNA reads TGTGCCAGCAACCGGGACTTGAGCGGCTACACCTTC. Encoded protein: CASNRDLSGYTF.